This TCR beta chain was obtained from a study of blood T cell repertoires in COVID-19. Study overall: Sites across the United States, Italy and Spain contributed samples from acute and convalescent COVID-19. Sample material is recorded as cDNA or gDNA derived from T cells, B-cell-depleted T cells, or PBMCs.

The CDR3 has 12 residues. Deletions cut 7 bases from V and 3 bases from J, with 12 bases between. The germline V gene has CDR1 SQVTM and CDR2 ANQGSEA. In the authors' workflow: Reference gene primers were amplified, and this amplification served to estimate nucleated cell counts. Sequencing was performed with immunoSEQ multiplex PCR; in TCRdb, only in-frame clones are kept and a portion is missing. V, J and clone size derive from that table, while D and trimming were established from the DNA sequence. Of roughly 190,000 clones in the sample, 85% to 90% were seen once. This chain connects TRBV29-1 to TRBJ1-2; the D gene is possibly TRBD1 (6 bases). This sequence originates from a man between 18 and 35 years old with active or convalescent COVID-19. The source material was peripheral blood. CDR3 DNA: TGCAGCGGCACAGGGAGTGACTATGGCTACACCTTC. Its protein is CSGTGSDYGYTF.